The present entry profiles one T cell receptor beta chain with its context. Its antigen is unidentified. The sample is drawn from a study of beta chain features in type 1 diabetes. V lost 2 bases and J lost 6; bases outside the gene matches: 6. The CDR3 is 15 residues long. Germline CDR1 is SGHTA and CDR2 is FQGNSA. Findings and caveats of the study: TCRB CDR3s from Type 1 diabetes patients were moderately but significantly shorter in all four CD4+ subsets.

Reverse transcription of all isolated RNA meant that expressed TCRB transcripts were sequenced. The data were produced by immunoSEQ multiplex PCR, yet TCRdb's version contains in-frame clones alone and is incomplete. The top ten hold approximately 0.089% of the sample, which has 150,000 to 200,000 clones, roughly 60% seen once. This receptor was identified in a man aged 25 to 40 with type 1 diabetes. Sequenced input: naive CD4+ T cells from blood. The chain couples TRBV7-2 to TRBJ2-1; TRBD2 matches at 8 bases. The CDR3 nucleotides are TGTGCCAGCAGCTTAAGCGCGGGGGGCCGCAATGAGCAGTTCTTC. Translating it yields CASSLSAGGRNEQFF. The variable domain in full, completed from reference TRBV7-2 and TRBJ2-1, reads GAGVSQSPSNKVTEKGKDVELRCDPISGHTALYWYRQSLGQGLEFLIYFQGNSAPDKSGLPSDRFSAERTGGSVSTLTIQRTQQEDSAVYLCASSLSAGGRNEQFFGPGTRLTVL.